Below are 27 T cell receptor beta chains sequenced from a single sample in a study of CD8+ T cells in alopecia areata. Treatment noted: oral pan-JAK inhibitor, 5-10 mg twice daily. As the sequencing template, cDNA was produced by extracting RNA and reverse transcribing it. Clones were read by immunoSEQ multiplex PCR, and TCRdb kept only the in-frame ones, dropping some. The repertoire consists of 90,000 to 150,000 clones, with about 50% occurring once and the leading ten covering approximately 0.46%. Material: CD4+ T cells sorted from blood, obtained at week 4, from a patient treated with tofacitinib. These receptors were collected from a human donor with alopecia areata.

This clone appeared once. The V call is TRBV9, the J call TRBJ2-7; 11 bases fit TRBD1. Germline CDR1 SGDLS, CDR2 YYNGEE. The length of the CDR3 is 15 residues. V lost 3 bases and J lost 3; bases outside the gene matches: 5. The CDR3 nucleotides read TGTGCCAGCAGCGCCCGGGACAGGGGGTACTACGAGCAGTACTTC. Its protein product is CASSARDRGYYEQYF.

This clone was observed at least ten times. The gene calls are TRBV5-1 and TRBJ2-2, with TRBD1 matching over 10 bases. From germline, CDR1 is SGHRS and CDR2 YFSETQ. The CDR3 is 15 amino acids. V lost 3 bases, J lost 5 bases, and 4 bases stayed unmatched. For the CDR3, the DNA is TGCGCCAGCAGCTGGGGACAGGGGCGAACCGGGGAGCTGTTTTTT. The encoded protein is CASSWGQGRTGELFF.

The chain recombines TRBV30 with TRBJ1-4; no clear D gene. The length of the CDR3 is 12 residues. Looked up from germline, CDR1 is GTSNPN and CDR2 is SVGIG (reference sequence). V dropped 2 bases and J dropped 14 bases, with 15 bases sitting between them. In DNA, the CDR3 is TGTGCCTGGAGTAGTTTGGGTCCTAGCCTGTTTTTT. This encodes CAWSSLGPSLFF.

The CDR3 sequence is CASSQEGGEQYF. DNA of the CDR3: TGTGCCAGCAGCCAAGAAGGGGGCGAGCAGTACTTC. This chain joins TRBV4-2 and TRBJ2-7; tentative D call: TRBD1 (6 bases). V gave up 0 bases and J gave up 6 bases, with 6 bases separating them. Germline assignment: CDR1 LGHNA and CDR2 YNFKEQ. The CDR3 is made up of 12 amino acids.

This chain connects TRBV29-1 to TRBJ1-4, with 8 nucleotides matching TRBD1. The CDR3 is 14 residues long. The V segment lost 6 bases and the J segment 7 bases; nucleotides outside the gene matches: 10. The V gene's germline CDR1 is SQVTM and CDR2 ANQGSEA. Written as DNA, the CDR3 is TGCAGCGTGGGAGGACAGGGCGGGGGTGAAAAACTGTTTTTT. It translates to CSVGGQGGGEKLFF. Complete variable domain (other parts from reference TRBV29-1 and TRBJ1-4): SAVISQKPSRDICQRGTSLTIQCQVDSQVTMMFWYRQQPGQSLTLIATANQGSEATYESGFVIDKFPISRPNLTFSTLTVSNMSPEDSSIYLCSVGGQGGGEKLFFGSGTQLSVL.

This chain links TRBV4-1 with TRBJ1-4; 7 bases map to TRBD1. With V trimmed by 0 bases and J by 6 bases, 7 bases remained unmatched. CDR1 and CDR2 (germline): MGHRA, YSYEKL. This CDR3 contains 16 residues. CDR3 coding DNA: TGCGCCAGCAGCCAAGACCCGACAGGGATGGATGAAAAACTGTTTTTT. It codes for CASSQDPTGMDEKLFF.

J is TRBJ1-2 and V is TRBV7-8, with 7 bases that match TRBD1. V lost 1 base to trimming and J lost 4 bases; unmatched junction nucleotides: 3. This CDR3 has 14 residues. Looked up from germline, CDR1 is SGHVS and CDR2 is FQNEAQ. The CDR3 region is CASSLEGQTYGYTF. The CDR3 DNA reads TGTGCCAGCAGCTTAGAGGGACAGACCTATGGCTACACCTTC.

V and J are TRBV7-9 and TRBJ1-2; D is perhaps TRBD1 (5 bases). Trimming cost V 5 bases and J 5 bases, with 9 bases left between them. Germline CDR1 SEHNR, CDR2 FQNEAQ (reference sequence). The CDR3 extends over 12 amino acids. CDR3 coding DNA: TGTGCCAGCAGCGCAGGGTTTTATGGCTACACCTTC. The encoded protein is CASSAGFYGYTF.

This clone was observed once. The gene calls are TRBV9 and TRBJ2-1, with 10 nucleotides matching TRBD2. The CDR3 is 15 residues long. CDR1 is SGDLS, CDR2 YYNGEE, per germline. V shed 0 bases and J 7 bases; nucleotides not matched to a gene: 4. CDR3 sequence reads: CASSVAGSGGNEQFF. CDR3 DNA sequence: TGTGCCAGCAGCGTAGCGGGTAGCGGGGGGAATGAGCAGTTCTTC.

In the case of this clone: Other DNA sequences of this sample code for an identical CDR3. The rearrangement joins TRBV30 to TRBJ1-2; D is ambiguous. From germline, CDR1 is GTSNPN and CDR2 SVGIG (reference sequence). CDR3 size: 11 residues. V lost 0 bases and J 4 bases, leaving 3 bases between the germline ends. CDR3 residues: CAWSVAYGYTF. As DNA, the CDR3 is TGTGCCTGGAGTGTAGCCTATGGCTACACCTTC.

The chain recombines TRBV4-1 with TRBJ2-7, with D perhaps matching TRBD1 or TRBD2 (5 bases each). Trimming removed 1 base at V and 0 bases at J, with 13 bases between. The CDR3 has 16 residues. The germline V gene has CDR1 MGHRA and CDR2 YSYEKL. Written as DNA, the CDR3 is TGCGCCAGCAGCCAAGGAGGGCTGGGGCGCTCCTACGAGCAGTACTTC. Translated: CASSQGGLGRSYEQYF.

V is TRBV5-4 and J is TRBJ2-7; D is possibly TRBD1 or TRBD2 (5 bases each). The CDR3 runs 14 residues. CDR1 and CDR2 (germline): SGHNT, YYREEE (reference sequence). V shed 2 bases and J shed 0 bases, with 9 bases lying between them. In DNA, the CDR3 is TGTGCCAGCAGCTTAGCCGGGGCCTCCTACGAGCAGTACTTC. It translates to CASSLAGASYEQYF. Combining the CDR3 with reference TRBV5-4 and TRBJ2-7 gives the whole variable domain ETGVTQSPTHLIKTRGQQVTLRCSSQSGHNTVSWYQQALGQGPQFIFQYYREEENGRGNFPPRFSGLQFPNYSSELNVNALELDDSALYLCASSLAGASYEQYFGPGTRLTVT.

This chain connects TRBV5-1 to TRBJ2-6; D could derive from TRBD1 or TRBD2 (6 bases each). Germline lookup yields CDR1 SGHRS and CDR2 YFSETQ. Trimming stripped 1 base from V and 0 bases from J, with 14 bases between. The CDR3 has 18 residues. Written as DNA, the CDR3 is TGCGCCAGCAGCTTGTGGGGGGCAGGGGCCTCTGGGGCCAACGTCCTGACTTTC. Amino acids: CASSLWGAGASGANVLTF. The variable domain in full, with the rest retrieved from reference TRBV5-1 and TRBJ2-6, is KAGVTQTPRYLIKTRGQQVTLSCSPISGHRSVSWYQQTPGQGLQFLFEYFSETQRNKGNFPGRFSGRQFSNSRSEMNVSTLELGDSALYLCASSLWGAGASGANVLTFGAGSRLTVL.

This clone was seen more than once but under ten times. Other DNA sequences from this sample encode an identical CDR3 as well. V gene TRBV30 combines with J gene TRBJ2-6; D uncertain. CDR1 is GTSNPN and CDR2 is SVGIG in the germline V gene (reference sequence). Between the trimmed V and J ends, which lost 0 bases and 0 bases, there was a span of 3 bases. This CDR3 contains 14 residues. This CDR3 is CAWSVTSGANVLTF. The CDR3 DNA is TGTGCCTGGAGTGTTACCTCTGGGGCCAACGTCCTGACTTTC.

V and J are TRBV14 and TRBJ1-6, with D possibly being TRBD1 (5 bases). The CDR3 is 14 residues long. V lost 4 bases, J lost 7 bases, and 11 bases lay in between. Germline V gene data show CDR1 as SGHDN and CDR2 as FVKESK. The chain's CDR3 is CASSPQWGNSPLHF. In DNA form, the CDR3 reads TGTGCCAGCAGCCCCCAATGGGGGAATTCACCCCTCCACTTT.

Worth noting for this clone: The sample carries other DNA sequences with the same CDR3. This chain links TRBV29-1 with TRBJ2-7; tentatively, D is TRBD2 (6 bases). This CDR3 is built from 13 residues. Germline CDR1 and CDR2: SQVTM and ANQGSEA. Trimming cost V 3 bases and J 0 bases, with 9 bases left between them. The CDR3 protein is CSVDSGGSYEQYF. The DNA for the CDR3 is TGCAGCGTTGATTCCGGGGGCTCCTACGAGCAGTACTTC.

This clone occurred a few times. This sequence joins TRBV10-3 and TRBJ1-5; D might be TRBD1 (5 bases). Trimming took off 1 base at V and 5 bases at J, with 9 bases between the two ends. Germline CDR1 is ENHRY and CDR2 is SYGVKD. This CDR3 is 14 amino acids long. The CDR3 here is CAISEFQGDQPQHF. In DNA, the CDR3 is TGTGCCATCAGTGAGTTCCAAGGGGATCAGCCCCAGCATTTT.

The chain uses TRBV5-1 and TRBJ1-1, with D hard to call. With 5 bases removed from V and 6 bases from J, the gap between germline ends came to 14 bases. Per germline, CDR1 SGHRS and CDR2 YFSETQ. The CDR3 totals 13 residues. The CDR3 sequence: CASRLAPIAEAFF. The CDR3 DNA reads TGCGCCAGCAGGCTGGCACCAATAGCTGAAGCTTTCTTT.

This chain joins TRBV11-2 and TRBJ2-3, with a weak D call TRBD2 (5 bases). The length of the CDR3 is 17 residues. Trimming stripped 1 base from V and 8 bases from J, with 22 bases between. CDR1 and CDR2 (germline): SGHAT, FQNNGV. The CDR3 here is CASSLGAGTRSGVTQYF. The CDR3 nucleotides are TGTGCCAGCAGCTTAGGGGCGGGTACTAGGTCTGGAGTTACGCAGTATTTT.

The chain has TRBV7-2 and TRBJ1-6, with D tentatively TRBD1 (6 bases). Between the trimmed V and J ends, which lost 2 bases and 6 bases, there was a span of 8 bases. The germline V gene has CDR1 SGHTA and CDR2 FQGNSA. This CDR3 spans 14 amino acids. The CDR3 sequence: CASSLQGSNSPLHF. CDR3 in DNA: TGTGCCAGCAGCTTACAGGGGAGTAATTCACCCCTCCACTTT. The whole variable domain, filled in from reference TRBV7-2 and TRBJ1-6, reads GAGVSQSPSNKVTEKGKDVELRCDPISGHTALYWYRQSLGQGLEFLIYFQGNSAPDKSGLPSDRFSAERTGGSVSTLTIQRTQQEDSAVYLCASSLQGSNSPLHFGNGTRLTVT.

This chain links TRBV7-2 with TRBJ2-6, with D possibly matching TRBD2 (5 bases). CDR1 and CDR2 from the germline V gene are SGHTA and FQGNSA. Trimming left V 1 base short and J 0 bases short, with 16 bases between. The CDR3 spans 19 residues. CDR3 residues: CASSLVRFFGDSGANVLTF. CDR3 nucleotide sequence: TGTGCCAGCAGCTTAGTTAGGTTTTTCGGGGACTCTGGGGCCAACGTCCTGACTTTC. Filled out from reference TRBV7-2 and TRBJ2-6, the complete variable domain reads GAGVSQSPSNKVTEKGKDVELRCDPISGHTALYWYRQSLGQGLEFLIYFQGNSAPDKSGLPSDRFSAERTGGSVSTLTIQRTQQEDSAVYLCASSLVRFFGDSGANVLTFGAGSRLTVL.

On this clone: Germline and junction disagree at one end, which may indicate a read error. The gene calls are TRBV7-2 and TRBJ2-3; the D call may be TRBD1 or TRBD2 (5 bases each). The germline CDR1 and CDR2 sequences are SGHTA and FQGNSA. The CDR3 is 16 residues long. CDR3 nucleotides: TGTGCCAGCAGCTTCACCGGGACGGCAAACACAGATACGCAGTGTTTT. Residues: CASSFTGTANTDTQCF.

The V and J genes are TRBV29-1 and TRBJ2-7; D not resolved. This CDR3 contains 13 residues. Trimming pared 0 bases from V and 3 bases from J, leaving 9 bases between. The V gene's germline CDR1 is SQVTM and CDR2 ANQGSEA. The CDR3 region has the DNA TGCAGCGTTGAAGATTTCCCGCGCTACGAGCAGTACTTC. Its protein product is CSVEDFPRYEQYF.

This clone came up a few times. The V and J genes are TRBV11-1 and TRBJ2-7, with D maybe TRBD2 (5 bases). Trimming stripped 4 bases from V and 3 bases from J, with 13 bases between. Germline V gene lookup returns CDR1 SGHAT and CDR2 FQDESV (reference sequence). The CDR3 totals 14 residues. The CDR3 loop reads CASSSTGDYYEQYF. In DNA, the CDR3 is TGTGCCAGCAGCTCCACCGGGGATTACTACGAGCAGTACTTC. The full variable domain, with the rest looked up from reference TRBV11-1 and TRBJ2-7, is EAEVAQSPRYKITEKSQAVAFWCDPISGHATLYWYRQILGQGPELLVQFQDESVVDDSQLPKDRFSAERLKGVDSTLKIQPAELGDSAMYLCASSSTGDYYEQYFGPGTRLTVT.

This clone was counted between two and nine times. The chain recombines TRBV7-9 with TRBJ2-7; D is undetermined. The V and J ends lost 5 bases and 1 base respectively, with 12 bases between them. The germline CDR1 and CDR2 sequences are SEHNR and FQNEAQ (reference sequence). This CDR3 comprises 14 residues. The CDR3 nucleotides are TGTGCCAGCAGCCTGCGGTTGGATTCCTACGAGCAGTACTTC. Protein sequence: CASSLRLDSYEQYF. The complete variable domain, with remaining parts taken from reference TRBV7-9 and TRBJ2-7, reads DTGVSQNPRHKITKRGQNVTFRCDPISEHNRLYWYRQTLGQGPEFLTYFQNEAQLEKSRLLSDRFSAERPKGSFSTLEIQRTEQGDSAMYLCASSLRLDSYEQYFGPGTRLTVT.

This clone came up a few times. The J gene is TRBJ1-3, the V gene TRBV6-6; D gene uncertain. V was pared by 2 bases and J by 4 bases, with 6 bases between. From germline, CDR1 is MNHNY and CDR2 SVGAGI (reference sequence). This CDR3 has 13 residues. CDR3 DNA: TGTGCCAGCAGTTACCCGCGGGGAAACACCATATATTTT. Translated, it gives CASSYPRGNTIYF.

This clone appeared a few times. This sequence joins TRBV2 and TRBJ2-1, with 9 bases aligning to TRBD2. Germline V gene sequence: CDR1 SNHLY, CDR2 FYNNEI. The CDR3 length is 16 residues. V lost 6 bases, J lost 8 bases, and 14 bases stayed unmatched. This CDR3 is CASRERLAGSPDEQFF. The CDR3 DNA sequence: TGTGCCAGCAGGGAACGGCTAGCGGGATCCCCTGATGAGCAGTTCTTC.